The next 32 T cell receptor beta chains were all read from a single sample in a study of cytomegalovirus exposure and HLA in healthy donors. Primers included in the PCR were 60 Vbeta and 13 Jbeta primers. The data were produced by immunoSEQ multiplex PCR, yet TCRdb's version contains in-frame clones alone and is incomplete. The data contain more than 110,000 clones, approximately 70% of them singletons. The sequencing sample was made of PBMCs. These receptor sequences come from a woman aged 30 to 39 in good health and CMV-seronegative.

CDR3 DNA: TGTGCCAGCACCGACTCTATCATGAACACTGAAGCTTTCTTT. Its protein product is CASTDSIMNTEAFF. V is TRBV28 and J is TRBJ1-1; D remains unclear. Deletions cut 7 bases from V and 0 bases from J, with 12 bases between. Germline V CDR1 and CDR2: MDHEN, SYDVKM. The length of the CDR3 is 14 residues. The full variable domain, in which reference TRBV28 and TRBJ1-1 provide the parts outside the CDR3, is DVKVTQSSRYLVKRTGEKVFLECVQDMDHENMFWYRQDPGLGLRLIYFSYDVKMKEKGDIPEGYSVSREKKERFSLILESASTNQTSMYLCASTDSIMNTEAFFGQGTRLTVV.

The V and J genes are TRBV30 and TRBJ1-2; a weak D match, TRBD1 (5 bases). V lost 0 bases and J lost 1, with 12 bases in between. The CDR3 contains 15 residues. Germline CDR1 reads GTSNPN; CDR2 reads SVGIG (reference sequence). The DNA for the CDR3 is TGTGCCTGGAGTGTCGGGGGAGGTAATAACTATGGCTACACCTTC. It is translated as CAWSVGGGNNYGYTF.

The chain couples TRBV7-2 to TRBJ1-4; D is ambiguous. This CDR3 is built from 15 residues. CDR1 and CDR2 from the germline V gene are SGHTA and FQGNSA. V shed 2 bases and J shed 5 bases, with 12 bases lying between them. For the CDR3, the DNA is TGTGCCAGCAGCTTATCCGGGATCATAAATGAAAAACTGTTTTTT. It yields the protein CASSLSGIINEKLFF.

This clone has only a few counts. The chain has TRBV4-1 and TRBJ2-5; D ambiguous. CDR3 length: 13 amino acids. Per the germline V gene, CDR1 is MGHRA and CDR2 is YSYEKL. V shed 1 base and J shed 2 bases, with 5 bases lying between them. This CDR3 is CASSQVYQETQYF. The CDR3 DNA is TGCGCCAGCAGCCAAGTCTATCAAGAGACCCAGTACTTC.

The rearrangement links TRBV2 to TRBJ2-3, with D possibly being TRBD1 (7 bases). V dropped 2 bases and J dropped 5 bases, with 8 bases sitting between them. CDR1 is SNHLY and CDR2 is FYNNEI in the germline V gene. This CDR3 spans 13 amino acids. CDR3 region: CASSEQGGDTQYF. CDR3 nucleotides: TGTGCCAGCAGTGAACAGGGGGGAGATACGCAGTATTTT. Full variable domain (missing parts from reference TRBV2 and TRBJ2-3): EPEVTQTPSHQVTQMGQEVILRCVPISNHLYFYWYRQILGQKVEFLVSFYNNEISEKSEIFDDQFSVERPDGSNFTLKIRSTKLEDSAMYFCASSEQGGDTQYFGPGTRLTVL.

The chain recombines TRBV4-2 with TRBJ2-3; D remains unclear. This CDR3 has 14 amino acids. V lost 0 bases, J lost 6 bases, and 10 bases lay in between. CDR1 LGHNA and CDR2 YNFKEQ come from the germline V gene. This CDR3 is CASSQDLSSDTQYF. CDR3 coding DNA: TGTGCCAGCAGCCAAGATCTTTCGTCGGATACGCAGTATTTT.

The chain carries TRBV7-8 and TRBJ1-5, with D tentatively TRBD1 (6 bases). V lost 3 bases and J 7 bases, leaving 16 bases between the germline ends. Germline V gene data show CDR1 as SGHVS and CDR2 as FQNEAQ. The CDR3 has 15 amino acids. CDR3 sequence: CASSFEQGYGQPQHF. The CDR3 coding sequence is TGTGCCAGCAGCTTCGAACAGGGTTATGGACAGCCCCAGCATTTT.

The chain uses TRBV19 and TRBJ2-6; TRBD1 aligns across 8 bases. The CDR3 sequence is 19 residues long. V lost 3 bases and J lost 0; bases outside the gene matches: 10. Germline CDR1 LNHDA, CDR2 SQIVND (reference sequence). This chain's CDR3 is CASSIGRTGHFSGANVLTF. DNA of the CDR3: TGTGCCAGTAGTATCGGCCGGACAGGGCACTTCTCTGGGGCCAACGTCCTGACTTTC.

The chain couples TRBV7-9 to TRBJ2-2, with TRBD1 matching over 7 bases. The V gene's germline CDR1 is SEHNR and CDR2 FQNEAQ (reference sequence). This CDR3 comprises 15 residues. J gave up 7 bases and V 1 base, and 6 bases lay outside the gene matches. Here the CDR3 reads CASSLVGTASGELFF. The CDR3 DNA reads TGTGCCAGCAGCTTAGTCGGGACAGCTAGCGGGGAGCTGTTTTTT. Full variable domain (missing parts from reference TRBV7-9 and TRBJ2-2): DTGVSQNPRHKITKRGQNVTFRCDPISEHNRLYWYRQTLGQGPEFLTYFQNEAQLEKSRLLSDRFSAERPKGSFSTLEIQRTEQGDSAMYLCASSLVGTASGELFFGEGSRLTVL.

The V and J genes are TRBV15 and TRBJ1-1, with 8 positions matching TRBD1. Germline assignment: CDR1 LNHNV and CDR2 YYDKDF (reference sequence). This CDR3 has 15 amino acids. Unmatched junction bases numbered 9, after V lost 5 bases and J lost 4 bases. This CDR3 reads CATSLRQGHGTEAFF. CDR3 in DNA: TGTGCCACCAGCTTACGACAGGGGCACGGCACTGAAGCTTTCTTT.

As DNA, the CDR3 is TGTGCCAGCGCGCCAACAGGGGCTGGCGAGCAGTACTTC. Its translation: CASAPTGAGEQYF. V usage is TRBV7-3 and J usage is TRBJ2-7, with TRBD1 identical over 7 bases. Germline V gene sequence: CDR1 SGHTA, CDR2 FQGTGA. J was trimmed by 6 bases and V by 8 bases; bases with no gene match: 10. The CDR3 totals 13 residues.

The chain joins TRBV28 to TRBJ1-6; D perhaps matches TRBD1 (6 bases). CDR1 and CDR2 from the germline V gene are MDHEN and SYDVKM. Trimming pared 9 bases from V and 5 bases from J, leaving 17 bases between. The CDR3 length is 15 residues. The CDR3 here is CASRGTPRDNSPLHF. CDR3 in DNA: TGTGCCAGTAGGGGGACACCCCGAGATAATTCACCCCTCCACTTT.

The rearrangement joins TRBV19 to TRBJ1-2; D uncertain. Germline V gene lookup returns CDR1 LNHDA and CDR2 SQIVND (reference sequence). The CDR3 contains 13 residues. The V gene lost 10 bases and the J gene lost 8 bases, with 20 bases spanning the gap. CDR3 residues: CATHRREEGGYTF. CDR3 in DNA: TGTGCCACCCATCGGAGGGAGGAAGGAGGCTACACCTTC.

The rearrangement links TRBV10-3 to TRBJ2-7, with D possibly matching TRBD2 (6 bases). V was clipped by 6 bases and J by 2 bases, with 17 bases between them. This CDR3 is 15 amino acids long. The germline gives CDR1 ENHRY, CDR2 SYGVKD. The CDR3 here is CAIRAGLPMAYEQYF. Here the CDR3 DNA reads TGTGCCATCAGGGCGGGACTTCCCATGGCCTACGAGCAGTACTTC.

This clone was found a few times. J is TRBJ2-3 and V is TRBV27, with TRBD1 identical over 11 bases. In germline, CDR1 is MNHEY, CDR2 SMNVEV (reference sequence). Unmatched junction bases numbered 4, after V lost 3 bases and J lost 2 bases. This CDR3 spans 16 amino acids. CDR3 protein: CASSLGDRGFTDTQYF. CDR3 nucleotide sequence: TGTGCCAGCAGTTTGGGGGACAGGGGGTTCACAGATACGCAGTATTTT.

The table lists this clone with a count of one. V and J are TRBV28 and TRBJ1-2; 9 bases match TRBD1. The germline gives CDR1 MDHEN, CDR2 SYDVKM. The CDR3 sequence is 14 residues long. Trimming removed 6 bases from V and 8 bases from J; junction bases left unmatched: 10. CDR3 loop: CASSQGQGLWGYTF. The CDR3 DNA reads as TGTGCCAGCAGCCAGGGACAGGGTTTATGGGGCTACACCTTC.

The V and J genes are TRBV28 and TRBJ2-2; maybe TRBD1 (6 bases). Germline CDR1 is MDHEN and CDR2 is SYDVKM. The CDR3 sequence is 12 residues long. V was pared by 11 bases and J by 2 bases, with 9 bases between. CDR3 bases: TGTGCCTCACAGGGAAACACCGGGGAGCTGTTTTTT. Amino acid sequence: CASQGNTGELFF. The variable domain in full, with the rest retrieved from reference TRBV28 and TRBJ2-2, is DVKVTQSSRYLVKRTGEKVFLECVQDMDHENMFWYRQDPGLGLRLIYFSYDVKMKEKGDIPEGYSVSREKKERFSLILESASTNQTSMYLCASQGNTGELFFGEGSRLTVL.

V gene TRBV25-1 combines with J gene TRBJ1-4, with 10 bases that match TRBD1. CDR3 length: 15 residues. Germline CDR1 is MGHDK and CDR2 is SYGVNS. V was pared by 8 bases and J by 8 bases, with 11 bases of the junction left unmatched. The CDR3, as DNA: TGTGCCAGCTCAAACTCCGGGACAGGGGACGAAAAACTGTTTTTT. Translated, it gives CASSNSGTGDEKLFF.

The gene calls are TRBV4-2 and TRBJ1-4; D is unclear. CDR3 length: 18 residues. The V end was cut by 0 bases, the J end by 2 bases, with 16 bases between. The germline V gene encodes CDR1 LGHNA and CDR2 YNFKEQ. The CDR3 region has the DNA TGTGCCAGCAGCCAAGATCCCCCAGGAACAGCCACTAATGAAAAACTGTTTTTT. Amino acids: CASSQDPPGTATNEKLFF.

In DNA, the CDR3 is TGTGCCAGCAGCTCGCGGGCAGGGGTTGGGACCGGGGAGCTGTTTTTT. Its translation: CASSSRAGVGTGELFF. V gene TRBV7-3 combines with J gene TRBJ2-2, with D perhaps TRBD1 (6 bases). CDR1 is SGHTA, CDR2 FQGTGA, per germline. V gave up 4 bases and J gave up 5 bases, with 17 bases separating them. The CDR3 is made up of 16 amino acids.

The rearrangement joins TRBV5-1 to TRBJ2-2, with D maybe TRBD2 (6 bases). Between the trimmed V and J ends, which lost 1 base and 2 bases, there was a span of 12 bases. The CDR3 loop spans 16 amino acids. Germline V gene sequence: CDR1 SGHRS, CDR2 YFSETQ. The CDR3 DNA sequence: TGCGCCAGCAGCTTGTTGCGGGGTGAAAACACCGGGGAGCTGTTTTTT. Protein sequence: CASSLLRGENTGELFF.

This chain's CDR3 is CAWGDFYNEQFF. CDR3 nucleotides: TGTGCCTGGGGGGACTTTTACAATGAGCAGTTCTTC. This chain uses TRBV30 with TRBJ2-1; tentative D call: TRBD2 (6 bases). The CDR3 has 12 amino acids. Germline V gene sequence: CDR1 GTSNPN, CDR2 SVGIG (reference sequence). V lost 5 bases and J 4 bases, leaving 9 bases between the germline ends.

Turning to this clone: This same CDR3 is encoded by further DNA sequences in the sample. The J gene is TRBJ1-1, the V gene TRBV7-2, with unresolved D. The germline CDR1 and CDR2 sequences are SGHTA and FQGNSA. V was cut by 1 base and J by 6 bases, with 9 bases left in between. The length of the CDR3 is 13 residues. The CDR3, as DNA: TGTGCCAGCAGCTTAGAAACGGGTTCTGAAGCTTTCTTT. Translated: CASSLETGSEAFF.

This sequence joins TRBV5-6 and TRBJ2-7; maybe TRBD1 (5 bases). Trimming left V 4 bases short and J 1 base short, with 15 bases between. The germline V gene has CDR1 SGHDT and CDR2 YYEEEE. The CDR3 extends over 15 amino acids. The CDR3 protein is CASSPRYGASYEQYF. DNA for the CDR3: TGTGCCAGCAGCCCCAGGTATGGGGCTTCCTACGAGCAGTACTTC.

The genes are TRBV6-5 and TRBJ1-3; no reliable D call. The CDR3 extends over 14 amino acids. The germline V and J ends were trimmed by 5 bases and 1 base, with 9 bases remaining between them. CDR1 is MNHEY and CDR2 is SVGAGI in the germline V gene. The CDR3 sequence is CASSLRPSGNTIYF. CDR3 DNA sequence: TGTGCCAGCAGTCTACGTCCGTCTGGAAACACCATATATTTT.

Comments on this clone: The germline gene is not matched at one end of the junction; a read error may be the cause. The rearrangement uses TRBV7-9 and TRBJ2-3, with D hard to call. The CDR3 length is 17 residues. Germline V CDR1 and CDR2: SEHNR, FQNEAQ (reference sequence). The CDR3 here is CSSSSQMTRPSTDTQYF. The CDR3 DNA is TGTTCCAGCAGCTCCCAAATGACTCGACCCAGCACAGATACGCAGTATTTT.

The V and J genes are TRBV23-1 and TRBJ2-3, with 10 nucleotides matching TRBD1. TRBV23-1 is assigned to the ORF class and has an uncertain function. Trimming took 4 bases from V and 2 from J; bases not matched to a gene: 3. The CDR3 covers 15 residues. CDR3 nucleotides: TGCGCCAGCAGTCTGACAGGGGGCTACACAGATACGCAGTATTTT. Its translation is CASSLTGGYTDTQYF.

The chain has TRBV5-1 and TRBJ2-1; D possibly corresponds to TRBD1 (5 bases). The CDR3 loop spans 14 amino acids. The germline V gene encodes CDR1 SGHRS and CDR2 YFSETQ. V was pared by 5 bases and J by 0 bases, with 9 bases between. Here the CDR3 DNA reads TGCGCCAGCAGTAGGGGTAACTCCTACAATGAGCAGTTCTTC. Amino acid sequence: CASSRGNSYNEQFF.

V gene TRBV4-2 combines with J gene TRBJ2-1, with D perhaps TRBD2 (5 bases). The CDR3 loop spans 15 amino acids. The germline CDR1 and CDR2 sequences are LGHNA and YNFKEQ. The V end was cut by 5 bases, the J end by 2 bases, with 13 bases between. CDR3 sequence: CASSSRLPPYNEQFF. The CDR3, as DNA: TGTGCCAGCAGCTCCAGACTACCCCCCTACAATGAGCAGTTCTTC.

A single count supports this clone. The rearrangement links TRBV2 to TRBJ2-6, with D tentatively TRBD1 (5 bases). Germline CDR1 is SNHLY and CDR2 is FYNNEI. The CDR3 covers 17 residues. The V gene lost 1 base and the J gene lost 0 bases, with 10 bases spanning the gap. CDR3 loop: CASSEEDIGSGANVLTF. CDR3 sequence (DNA): TGTGCCAGCAGTGAAGAGGACATAGGCTCTGGGGCCAACGTCCTGACTTTC.

This sequence joins TRBV6-5 and TRBJ1-5; 8 bases align to TRBD1. CDR1 is MNHEY, CDR2 SVGAGI, per germline. The CDR3 runs 15 residues. Losses at the gene ends were 5 bases for V and 6 bases for J; bases not matched to a gene: 9. The CDR3 region has the DNA TGTGCCAGCAGTAAGATGACAGGGGAAGGTCAGCCCCAGCATTTT. It is translated as CASSKMTGEGQPQHF.

The V and J genes are TRBV4-1 and TRBJ1-5; the D gene is possibly TRBD1 (5 bases). The ends were cut back, 4 bases at V and 7 bases at J, with 17 bases in the middle. This CDR3 region has 15 residues. In germline, CDR1 is MGHRA, CDR2 YSYEKL. CDR3: CASSPGHTGRQPQHF. The CDR3 DNA is TGCGCCAGCAGCCCCGGACACACCGGTAGGCAGCCCCAGCATTTT.